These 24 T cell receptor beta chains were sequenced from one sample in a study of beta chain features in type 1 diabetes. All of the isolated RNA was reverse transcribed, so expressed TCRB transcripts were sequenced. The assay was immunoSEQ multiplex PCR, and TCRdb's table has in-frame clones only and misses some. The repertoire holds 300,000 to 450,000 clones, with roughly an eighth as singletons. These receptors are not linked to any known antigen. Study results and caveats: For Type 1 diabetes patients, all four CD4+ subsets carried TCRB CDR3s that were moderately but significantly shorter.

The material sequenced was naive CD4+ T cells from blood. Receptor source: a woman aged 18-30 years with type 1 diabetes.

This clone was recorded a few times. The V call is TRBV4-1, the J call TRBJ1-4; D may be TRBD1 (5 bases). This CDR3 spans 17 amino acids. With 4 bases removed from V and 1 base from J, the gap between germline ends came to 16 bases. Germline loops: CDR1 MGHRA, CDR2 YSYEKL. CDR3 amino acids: CASSRSTRQITNEKLFF. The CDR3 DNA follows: TGCGCCAGCAGCCGAAGTACCAGACAGATAACTAATGAAAAACTGTTTTTT.

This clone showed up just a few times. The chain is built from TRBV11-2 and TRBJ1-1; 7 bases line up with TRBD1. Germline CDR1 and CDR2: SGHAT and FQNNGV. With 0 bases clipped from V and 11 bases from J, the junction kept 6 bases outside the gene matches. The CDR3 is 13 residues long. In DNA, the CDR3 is TGTGCCAGCAGCTTAGATCGGGACAGACCCGCTTTCTTT. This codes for CASSLDRDRPAFF.

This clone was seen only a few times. The CDR3 spells CASSPTGMETQYF. The CDR3 nucleotides read TGTGCCAGCAGCCCGACAGGGATGGAGACCCAGTACTTC. The chain is built from TRBV5-4 and TRBJ2-5; 7 bases are a match to TRBD1. The V gene end was trimmed by 4 bases and the J gene end by 5 bases; junction bases not matched to a gene: 5. Germline CDR1 SGHNT, CDR2 YYREEE (reference sequence). The CDR3 spans 13 residues.

This CDR3 reads CASSNRHILRTEAFF. For the CDR3, the DNA is TGTGCCAGCAGCAATAGACACATACTGAGAACTGAAGCTTTCTTT. This rearrangement joins TRBV7-2 to TRBJ1-1, with D unresolved. This CDR3 contains 15 residues. The germline gives CDR1 SGHTA, CDR2 FQGNSA. V shed 5 bases and J shed 5 bases, with 18 bases lying between them.

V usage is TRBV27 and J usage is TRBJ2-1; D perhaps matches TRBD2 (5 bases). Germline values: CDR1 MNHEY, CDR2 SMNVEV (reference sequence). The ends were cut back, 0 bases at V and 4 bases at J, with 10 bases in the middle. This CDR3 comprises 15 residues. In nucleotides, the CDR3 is TGTGCCAGCAGTTTATCGAGGACGGGGTACAATGAGCAGTTCTTC. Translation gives CASSLSRTGYNEQFF.

CDR3: CASSPRLAGAVQYF. CDR3 nucleotide sequence: TGTGCCAGCAGCCCTAGACTAGCGGGAGCGGTGCAGTACTTC. V is TRBV14 and J is TRBJ2-7; 12 positions agree with TRBD2. The germline V gene has CDR1 SGHDN and CDR2 FVKESK. CDR3 size: 14 residues. Trimming at V came to 4 bases and at J to 9 bases, leaving 7 bases not matched to a gene.

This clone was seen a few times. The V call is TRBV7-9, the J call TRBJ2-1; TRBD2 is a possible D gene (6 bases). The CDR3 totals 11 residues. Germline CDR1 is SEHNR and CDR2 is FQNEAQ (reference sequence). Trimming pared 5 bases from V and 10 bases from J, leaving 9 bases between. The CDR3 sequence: CASSPREEQFF. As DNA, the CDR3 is TGTGCCAGCAGCCCACGGGAGGAGCAGTTCTTC.

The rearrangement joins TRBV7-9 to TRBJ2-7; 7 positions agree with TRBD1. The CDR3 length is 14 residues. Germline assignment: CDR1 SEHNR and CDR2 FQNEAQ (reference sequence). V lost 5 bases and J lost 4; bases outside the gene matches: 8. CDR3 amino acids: CASSPQGFDYEQYF. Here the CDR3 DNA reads TGTGCCAGCAGCCCACAGGGGTTCGATTACGAGCAGTACTTC.

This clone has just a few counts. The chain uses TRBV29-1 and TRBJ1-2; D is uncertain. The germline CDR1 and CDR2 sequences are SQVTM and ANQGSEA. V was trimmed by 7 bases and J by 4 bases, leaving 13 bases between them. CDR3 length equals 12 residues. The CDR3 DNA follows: TGCAGCGCCCGGGGAGCCTTCTATGGCTACACCTTC. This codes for CSARGAFYGYTF.

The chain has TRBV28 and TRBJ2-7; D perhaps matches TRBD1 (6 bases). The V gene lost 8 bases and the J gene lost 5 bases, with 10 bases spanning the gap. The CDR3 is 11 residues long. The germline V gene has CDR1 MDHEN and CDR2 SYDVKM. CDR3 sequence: CASSYRDEQYF. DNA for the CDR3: TGTGCCAGCTCGTACAGGGACGAGCAGTACTTC.

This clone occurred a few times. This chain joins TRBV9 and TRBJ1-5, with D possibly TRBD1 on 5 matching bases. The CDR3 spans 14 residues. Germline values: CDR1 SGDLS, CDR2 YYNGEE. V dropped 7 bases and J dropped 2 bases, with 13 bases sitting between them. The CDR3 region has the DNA TGTGCCAGCGCCACGGGGGACGGCAATCAGCCCCAGCATTTT. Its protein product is CASATGDGNQPQHF.

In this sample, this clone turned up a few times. CDR3 residues: CASNRWGLETQYF. In nucleotides, the CDR3 is TGTGCCAGCAATCGTTGGGGGCTAGAGACCCAGTACTTC. The chain has TRBV2 and TRBJ2-5; a possible D gene is TRBD1 (6 bases). Germline CDR1 and CDR2: SNHLY and FYNNEI. V was clipped by 7 bases and J by 4 bases, with 13 bases between them. The CDR3 totals 13 residues.

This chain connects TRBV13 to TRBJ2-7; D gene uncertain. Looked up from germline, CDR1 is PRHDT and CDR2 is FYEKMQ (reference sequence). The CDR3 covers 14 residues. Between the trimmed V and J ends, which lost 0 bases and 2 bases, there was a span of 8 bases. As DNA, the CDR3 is TGTGCCAGCAGCTTAGGCCGTAGAACCTACGAGCAGTACTTC. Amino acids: CASSLGRRTYEQYF.

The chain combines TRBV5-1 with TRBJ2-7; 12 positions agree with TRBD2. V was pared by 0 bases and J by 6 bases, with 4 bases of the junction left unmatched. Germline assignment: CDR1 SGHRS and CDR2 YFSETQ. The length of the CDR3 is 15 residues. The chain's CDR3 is CASSLGTSGTVEQYF. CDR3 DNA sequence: TGCGCCAGCAGCTTGGGGACTAGCGGGACTGTCGAGCAGTACTTC.

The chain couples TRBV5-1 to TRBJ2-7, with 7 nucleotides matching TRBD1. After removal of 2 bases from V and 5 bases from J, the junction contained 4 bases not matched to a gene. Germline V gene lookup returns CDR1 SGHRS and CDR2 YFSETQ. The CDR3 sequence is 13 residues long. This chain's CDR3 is CASSFDRADEQYF. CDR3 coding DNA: TGCGCCAGCAGCTTCGACAGGGCGGACGAGCAGTACTTC.

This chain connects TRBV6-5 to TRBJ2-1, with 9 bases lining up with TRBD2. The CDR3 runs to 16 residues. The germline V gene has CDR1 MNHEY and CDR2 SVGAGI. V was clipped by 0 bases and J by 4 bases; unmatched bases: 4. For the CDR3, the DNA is TGTGCCAGCAGTTACTCGAGACTAGCGGTATACAATGAGCAGTTCTTC. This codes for CASSYSRLAVYNEQFF.

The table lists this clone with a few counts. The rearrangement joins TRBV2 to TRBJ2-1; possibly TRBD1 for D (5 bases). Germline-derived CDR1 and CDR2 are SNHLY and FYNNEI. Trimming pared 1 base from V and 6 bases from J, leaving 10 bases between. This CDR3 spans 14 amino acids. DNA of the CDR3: TGTGCCAGCAGTGAAGACTCCAGGGCCAATGAGCAGTTCTTC. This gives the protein CASSEDSRANEQFF.

For the CDR3, the DNA is TGTGCCAGCAGCCCGGCGGGGACCGGGGCCAACGTCCTGACTTTC. Residues: CASSPAGTGANVLTF. The chain joins TRBV5-6 to TRBJ2-6; perhaps TRBD2 as D (6 bases). The CDR3 contains 15 residues. Looked up from germline, CDR1 is SGHDT and CDR2 is YYEEEE. V shed 4 bases and J shed 4 bases, with 12 bases lying between them. The full variable domain, rest sourced from reference TRBV5-6 and TRBJ2-6, is DAGVTQSPTHLIKTRGQQVTLRCSPKSGHDTVSWYQQALGQGPQFIFQYYEEEERQRGNFPDRFSGHQFPNYSSELNVNALLLGDSALYLCASSPAGTGANVLTFGAGSRLTVL.

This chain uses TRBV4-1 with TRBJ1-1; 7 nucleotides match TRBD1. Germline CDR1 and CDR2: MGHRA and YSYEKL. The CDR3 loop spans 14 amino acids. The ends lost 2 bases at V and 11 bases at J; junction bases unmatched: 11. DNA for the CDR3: TGCGCCAGCAGCCAACTTCGGGGACAGCCCGGGGCTTTCTTT. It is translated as CASSQLRGQPGAFF.

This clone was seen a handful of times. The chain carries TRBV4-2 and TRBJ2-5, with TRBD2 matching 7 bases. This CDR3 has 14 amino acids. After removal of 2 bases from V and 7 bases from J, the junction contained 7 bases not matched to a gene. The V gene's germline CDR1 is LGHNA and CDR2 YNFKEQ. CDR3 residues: CASSQPTGRVTQYF. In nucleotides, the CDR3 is TGTGCCAGCAGCCAACCGACGGGGAGGGTGACCCAGTACTTC.

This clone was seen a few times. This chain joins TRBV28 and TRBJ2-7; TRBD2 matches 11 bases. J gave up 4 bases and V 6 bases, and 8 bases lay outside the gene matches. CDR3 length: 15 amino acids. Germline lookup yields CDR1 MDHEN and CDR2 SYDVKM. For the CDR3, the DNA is TGTGCCAGCAGCCTCCGGGGACTAGCGGTTTACGAGCAGTACTTC. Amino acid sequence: CASSLRGLAVYEQYF.

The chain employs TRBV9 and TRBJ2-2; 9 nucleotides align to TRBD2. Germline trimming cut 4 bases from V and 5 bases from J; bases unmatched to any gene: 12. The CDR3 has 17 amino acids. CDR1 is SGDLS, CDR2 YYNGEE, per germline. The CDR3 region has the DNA TGTGCCAGCAGCCGAAGAATTAGCGGGAGAGGGACCGGGGAGCTGTTTTTT. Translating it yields CASSRRISGRGTGELFF.

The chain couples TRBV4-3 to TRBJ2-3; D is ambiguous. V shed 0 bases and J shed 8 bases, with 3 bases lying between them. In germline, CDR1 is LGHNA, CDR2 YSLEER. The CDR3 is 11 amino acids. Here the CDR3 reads CASSQEATQYF. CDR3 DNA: TGCGCCAGCAGCCAAGAGGCTACGCAGTATTTT.

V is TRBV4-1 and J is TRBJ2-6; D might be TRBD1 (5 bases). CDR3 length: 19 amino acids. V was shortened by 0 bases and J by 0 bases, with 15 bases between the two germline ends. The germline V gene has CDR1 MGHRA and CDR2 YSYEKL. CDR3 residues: CASSQDQQALSSGANVLTF. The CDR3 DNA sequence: TGCGCCAGCAGCCAAGATCAACAGGCCCTCAGCTCTGGGGCCAACGTCCTGACTTTC.